This is a list of T cell receptor beta chains from one sample in a study of graft-versus-host responses after intestinal transplantation. Sequencing was performed with immunoSEQ multiplex PCR; in TCRdb, only in-frame clones are kept and a portion is missing. This sample has some 41,000 clones; roughly 89% occur once, and the top ten carry about 2.1%. The starting material was PBMCs, obtained 300 to 320 days after intestinal transplant. The origin of the receptors is a human patient who received an intestinal transplant, so some T cells may come from the graft donor. Each CDR3 is given with its conserved first and last residue. Each record gives: V gene, clone size, D gene, J gene, CDR3 DNA, CDR3 protein. The D gene is left open where the match is weak. Clone size is not always given. Where it is, it says once, few, many or a class for expanded clones.

>TRBV2|NA|TRBD2|TRBJ2-3
TGTGCCGCTGGGGGGGGAGGAACAGATACGCAGTATTTT
CAAGGGGTDTQYF
>TRBV7-6|once|NA|TRBJ2-5
TGTGCCAGCAGCTTAAAGAGGGGGGGGACAGTCCAAGAGACCCAGTACTTC
CASSLKRGGTVQETQYF
>TRBV12-5|NA|TRBD1|TRBJ1-2
TGTGCTAGTGGCCTGCCTCTACAGGGGGAGTCTAACTATGGCTACACCTTC
CASGLPLQGESNYGYTF
>TRBV9|NA|NA|TRBJ1-4
TGTGCCAGCAGCGTAGGTCAGGGAGATGAAAAACTGTTTTTT
CASSVGQGDEKLFF
>TRBV6-1|NA|TRBD2|TRBJ2-2
TGTGCCAGCAGTGAACTGGCGGGAGGGCCTTTCACCGGGGAGCTGTTTTTT
CASSELAGGPFTGELFF
>TRBV6-1|NA|NA|TRBJ2-7
TGTGCCAGCATCGCAGGGGGGGCATCCTACGAGCAGTACTTC
CASIAGGASYEQYF
>TRBV27|NA|NA|TRBJ1-2
TGTGCCAGCAGACTATCAGGGGCTAACTATGGCTACACCTTC
CASRLSGANYGYTF
>TRBV15|NA|NA|TRBJ2-1
TGTGCCACCAGCGGACCGACAGAGACCTACAATGAGCAGTTCTTC
CATSGPTETYNEQFF
>TRBV7-9|few|TRBD2|TRBJ2-2
TGTGCCAGCAGCTCCGGACTAGCGGGAGGTACCGGGGAGCTGTTTTTT
CASSSGLAGGTGELFF
>TRBV5-1|NA|NA|TRBJ2-7
TGCGCCAGCACAAATCGGTGGCCCTACGAGCAGTACTTC
CASTNRWPYEQYF
>TRBV11-2|NA|NA|TRBJ2-3
TGTGCCAGCAGCTTGAGTGGTGGCGATACGCAGTATTTT
CASSLSGGDTQYF
>TRBV21-1|NA|NA|TRBJ2-1
TGTGCCAGCAGCAAATTTTGGCGGGAGGGGGCCTACAATGAGCAGTTCTTC
CASSKFWREGAYNEQFF
>TRBV6-1|NA|TRBD1|TRBJ1-2
TGTGCCAGCCCTAGAAATGGACAGGGCGACTATGGCTACACCTTC
CASPRNGQGDYGYTF
>TRBV29-1|NA|NA|TRBJ1-1
TGCAGCGTTGATTACGGTGGGGCTTTCTTT
CSVDYGGAFF
>TRBV7-9|NA|NA|TRBJ2-3
TGTGCCAGCACCCCGTGGGTGGCCACAGATACGCAGTATTTT
CASTPWVATDTQYF
>TRBV11-2|NA|TRBD2|TRBJ2-7
TGTGCCAGCAGCTATAGCGGGGTCTCAGTCGGGGAGCAGCACTTC
CASSYSGVSVGEQHF
>TRBV11-2|NA|TRBD1|TRBJ2-7
TGTGCCAGCAGCGCTACGGGACAGGGGTTTAAGCAGTACTTC
CASSATGQGFKQYF
>TRBV15|NA|NA|TRBJ1-4
TGTGCCACCAGCAGAGAGGCAGCAACTAATGAAAAACTGTTTTTT
CATSREAATNEKLFF
>TRBV7-2|NA|NA|TRBJ2-2
TGTGCCAGCAGCTTACAGGCTAGTCGGACCGGGGAGCTGTTTTTT
CASSLQASRTGELFF
>TRBV12-5|NA|TRBD2|TRBJ2-7
TGTGCTAGTGGTTTGGTGGCGGGAGGGCCTTACGAGCAGTACTTC
CASGLVAGGPYEQYF
>TRBV4-1|NA|NA|TRBJ2-7
TGCGCCAGCAGCCAAGGATCCCGCTACGAGCAGTACTTC
CASSQGSRYEQYF
>TRBV29-1|once|TRBD2|TRBJ2-3
TGCAGCGTTGGGGAGGGACTCCTGGGCACAGATACGCAGTATTTT
CSVGEGLLGTDTQYF
>TRBV5-5|NA|NA|TRBJ1-2
TGTGCCAGCAGCTTGGTGGGGAGGGATGGCTACACCTTC
CASSLVGRDGYTF
>TRBV10-2|NA|TRBD2|TRBJ2-7
TGCGCCAGTAGCGGGAAACACGAGCAGTACTTC
CASSGKHEQYF
>TRBV5-1|NA|TRBD2|TRBJ2-1
TGCGCCAGCAGCTTGGCCCCTAGCGGGCCTTTTAATGAGCAGTTCTTC
CASSLAPSGPFNEQFF
>TRBV6-1|once|NA|TRBJ2-7
TGTGCCAGCAGTGCCTCGGCAGGGTTAACCTACGAGCAGTACTTC
CASSASAGLTYEQYF
>TRBV28|NA|NA|TRBJ1-5
TGTGCCAGCAGTTTCCCGGGTGGCCGCAATCAGCCCCAGCATTTT
CASSFPGGRNQPQHF
>TRBV6-6|once|TRBD1|TRBJ2-7
TGTGCCAGCAGTGGGACAGGGGGAGAGCAGTACTTC
CASSGTGGEQYF
>TRBV6-4|few|NA|TRBJ2-1
TGTGCCAGCAGTGACTCGAGCGGCTCCTACAATGAGCAGTTCTTC
CASSDSSGSYNEQFF
>TRBV7-9|once|TRBD2|TRBJ2-7
TGTGCCAGCAGTTCATTTAGCGGGGCAGACTACGAGCAGTACTTC
CASSSFSGADYEQYF
>TRBV5-5|once|NA|TRBJ1-1
TGTGCCAGCAACAAGAACACTGAAGCTTTCTTT
CASNKNTEAFF
>TRBV19|NA|NA|TRBJ1-2
TGTGCCAGTAGTACCGGATGGACCGTGGACTATGGCTACACCTTC
CASSTGWTVDYGYTF
>TRBV28|NA|NA|TRBJ1-2
TGTGCCAGCAGCACCCTCAAACCTCGCCGGGACACTAATAACTATGGCTACACCTTC
CASSTLKPRRDTNNYGYTF
>TRBV19|NA|TRBD2|TRBJ2-3
TGTGCCAGTAGTATGCTAGCGGCTAGCACAGATACGCAGTATTTT
CASSMLAASTDTQYF
>TRBV4-1|NA|NA|TRBJ2-7
TGCGCCAGCAGCCAAGAGGGGTCCAAGGGGACCTACGAGCAGTACTTC
CASSQEGSKGTYEQYF
>TRBV6-1|NA|NA|TRBJ2-2
TGTGCCAGCAGCGGGATTGGGAGACAGGGGGAGCTGTTTTTT
CASSGIGRQGELFF
>TRBV6-5|NA|NA|TRBJ1-2
TGTGCCAGCAGTTACACCGGAACTAACTATGGCTACACCTTC
CASSYTGTNYGYTF
>TRBV27|NA|TRBD1|TRBJ2-7
TGTGCCAGCAGTTTAACCCCCCGGACAGGGAGCGAGAGGTACTTC
CASSLTPRTGSERYF
>TRBV28|NA|NA|TRBJ1-4
TGTGCCAGCAGTACGAGGACAGTAGAAAAACTGTTTTTT
CASSTRTVEKLFF
>TRBV14|NA|TRBD1|TRBJ1-6
TGTGCCAGCAGCCGGGGGACAGGAGAGGGGAATTCACCCCTCCACTTT
CASSRGTGEGNSPLHF